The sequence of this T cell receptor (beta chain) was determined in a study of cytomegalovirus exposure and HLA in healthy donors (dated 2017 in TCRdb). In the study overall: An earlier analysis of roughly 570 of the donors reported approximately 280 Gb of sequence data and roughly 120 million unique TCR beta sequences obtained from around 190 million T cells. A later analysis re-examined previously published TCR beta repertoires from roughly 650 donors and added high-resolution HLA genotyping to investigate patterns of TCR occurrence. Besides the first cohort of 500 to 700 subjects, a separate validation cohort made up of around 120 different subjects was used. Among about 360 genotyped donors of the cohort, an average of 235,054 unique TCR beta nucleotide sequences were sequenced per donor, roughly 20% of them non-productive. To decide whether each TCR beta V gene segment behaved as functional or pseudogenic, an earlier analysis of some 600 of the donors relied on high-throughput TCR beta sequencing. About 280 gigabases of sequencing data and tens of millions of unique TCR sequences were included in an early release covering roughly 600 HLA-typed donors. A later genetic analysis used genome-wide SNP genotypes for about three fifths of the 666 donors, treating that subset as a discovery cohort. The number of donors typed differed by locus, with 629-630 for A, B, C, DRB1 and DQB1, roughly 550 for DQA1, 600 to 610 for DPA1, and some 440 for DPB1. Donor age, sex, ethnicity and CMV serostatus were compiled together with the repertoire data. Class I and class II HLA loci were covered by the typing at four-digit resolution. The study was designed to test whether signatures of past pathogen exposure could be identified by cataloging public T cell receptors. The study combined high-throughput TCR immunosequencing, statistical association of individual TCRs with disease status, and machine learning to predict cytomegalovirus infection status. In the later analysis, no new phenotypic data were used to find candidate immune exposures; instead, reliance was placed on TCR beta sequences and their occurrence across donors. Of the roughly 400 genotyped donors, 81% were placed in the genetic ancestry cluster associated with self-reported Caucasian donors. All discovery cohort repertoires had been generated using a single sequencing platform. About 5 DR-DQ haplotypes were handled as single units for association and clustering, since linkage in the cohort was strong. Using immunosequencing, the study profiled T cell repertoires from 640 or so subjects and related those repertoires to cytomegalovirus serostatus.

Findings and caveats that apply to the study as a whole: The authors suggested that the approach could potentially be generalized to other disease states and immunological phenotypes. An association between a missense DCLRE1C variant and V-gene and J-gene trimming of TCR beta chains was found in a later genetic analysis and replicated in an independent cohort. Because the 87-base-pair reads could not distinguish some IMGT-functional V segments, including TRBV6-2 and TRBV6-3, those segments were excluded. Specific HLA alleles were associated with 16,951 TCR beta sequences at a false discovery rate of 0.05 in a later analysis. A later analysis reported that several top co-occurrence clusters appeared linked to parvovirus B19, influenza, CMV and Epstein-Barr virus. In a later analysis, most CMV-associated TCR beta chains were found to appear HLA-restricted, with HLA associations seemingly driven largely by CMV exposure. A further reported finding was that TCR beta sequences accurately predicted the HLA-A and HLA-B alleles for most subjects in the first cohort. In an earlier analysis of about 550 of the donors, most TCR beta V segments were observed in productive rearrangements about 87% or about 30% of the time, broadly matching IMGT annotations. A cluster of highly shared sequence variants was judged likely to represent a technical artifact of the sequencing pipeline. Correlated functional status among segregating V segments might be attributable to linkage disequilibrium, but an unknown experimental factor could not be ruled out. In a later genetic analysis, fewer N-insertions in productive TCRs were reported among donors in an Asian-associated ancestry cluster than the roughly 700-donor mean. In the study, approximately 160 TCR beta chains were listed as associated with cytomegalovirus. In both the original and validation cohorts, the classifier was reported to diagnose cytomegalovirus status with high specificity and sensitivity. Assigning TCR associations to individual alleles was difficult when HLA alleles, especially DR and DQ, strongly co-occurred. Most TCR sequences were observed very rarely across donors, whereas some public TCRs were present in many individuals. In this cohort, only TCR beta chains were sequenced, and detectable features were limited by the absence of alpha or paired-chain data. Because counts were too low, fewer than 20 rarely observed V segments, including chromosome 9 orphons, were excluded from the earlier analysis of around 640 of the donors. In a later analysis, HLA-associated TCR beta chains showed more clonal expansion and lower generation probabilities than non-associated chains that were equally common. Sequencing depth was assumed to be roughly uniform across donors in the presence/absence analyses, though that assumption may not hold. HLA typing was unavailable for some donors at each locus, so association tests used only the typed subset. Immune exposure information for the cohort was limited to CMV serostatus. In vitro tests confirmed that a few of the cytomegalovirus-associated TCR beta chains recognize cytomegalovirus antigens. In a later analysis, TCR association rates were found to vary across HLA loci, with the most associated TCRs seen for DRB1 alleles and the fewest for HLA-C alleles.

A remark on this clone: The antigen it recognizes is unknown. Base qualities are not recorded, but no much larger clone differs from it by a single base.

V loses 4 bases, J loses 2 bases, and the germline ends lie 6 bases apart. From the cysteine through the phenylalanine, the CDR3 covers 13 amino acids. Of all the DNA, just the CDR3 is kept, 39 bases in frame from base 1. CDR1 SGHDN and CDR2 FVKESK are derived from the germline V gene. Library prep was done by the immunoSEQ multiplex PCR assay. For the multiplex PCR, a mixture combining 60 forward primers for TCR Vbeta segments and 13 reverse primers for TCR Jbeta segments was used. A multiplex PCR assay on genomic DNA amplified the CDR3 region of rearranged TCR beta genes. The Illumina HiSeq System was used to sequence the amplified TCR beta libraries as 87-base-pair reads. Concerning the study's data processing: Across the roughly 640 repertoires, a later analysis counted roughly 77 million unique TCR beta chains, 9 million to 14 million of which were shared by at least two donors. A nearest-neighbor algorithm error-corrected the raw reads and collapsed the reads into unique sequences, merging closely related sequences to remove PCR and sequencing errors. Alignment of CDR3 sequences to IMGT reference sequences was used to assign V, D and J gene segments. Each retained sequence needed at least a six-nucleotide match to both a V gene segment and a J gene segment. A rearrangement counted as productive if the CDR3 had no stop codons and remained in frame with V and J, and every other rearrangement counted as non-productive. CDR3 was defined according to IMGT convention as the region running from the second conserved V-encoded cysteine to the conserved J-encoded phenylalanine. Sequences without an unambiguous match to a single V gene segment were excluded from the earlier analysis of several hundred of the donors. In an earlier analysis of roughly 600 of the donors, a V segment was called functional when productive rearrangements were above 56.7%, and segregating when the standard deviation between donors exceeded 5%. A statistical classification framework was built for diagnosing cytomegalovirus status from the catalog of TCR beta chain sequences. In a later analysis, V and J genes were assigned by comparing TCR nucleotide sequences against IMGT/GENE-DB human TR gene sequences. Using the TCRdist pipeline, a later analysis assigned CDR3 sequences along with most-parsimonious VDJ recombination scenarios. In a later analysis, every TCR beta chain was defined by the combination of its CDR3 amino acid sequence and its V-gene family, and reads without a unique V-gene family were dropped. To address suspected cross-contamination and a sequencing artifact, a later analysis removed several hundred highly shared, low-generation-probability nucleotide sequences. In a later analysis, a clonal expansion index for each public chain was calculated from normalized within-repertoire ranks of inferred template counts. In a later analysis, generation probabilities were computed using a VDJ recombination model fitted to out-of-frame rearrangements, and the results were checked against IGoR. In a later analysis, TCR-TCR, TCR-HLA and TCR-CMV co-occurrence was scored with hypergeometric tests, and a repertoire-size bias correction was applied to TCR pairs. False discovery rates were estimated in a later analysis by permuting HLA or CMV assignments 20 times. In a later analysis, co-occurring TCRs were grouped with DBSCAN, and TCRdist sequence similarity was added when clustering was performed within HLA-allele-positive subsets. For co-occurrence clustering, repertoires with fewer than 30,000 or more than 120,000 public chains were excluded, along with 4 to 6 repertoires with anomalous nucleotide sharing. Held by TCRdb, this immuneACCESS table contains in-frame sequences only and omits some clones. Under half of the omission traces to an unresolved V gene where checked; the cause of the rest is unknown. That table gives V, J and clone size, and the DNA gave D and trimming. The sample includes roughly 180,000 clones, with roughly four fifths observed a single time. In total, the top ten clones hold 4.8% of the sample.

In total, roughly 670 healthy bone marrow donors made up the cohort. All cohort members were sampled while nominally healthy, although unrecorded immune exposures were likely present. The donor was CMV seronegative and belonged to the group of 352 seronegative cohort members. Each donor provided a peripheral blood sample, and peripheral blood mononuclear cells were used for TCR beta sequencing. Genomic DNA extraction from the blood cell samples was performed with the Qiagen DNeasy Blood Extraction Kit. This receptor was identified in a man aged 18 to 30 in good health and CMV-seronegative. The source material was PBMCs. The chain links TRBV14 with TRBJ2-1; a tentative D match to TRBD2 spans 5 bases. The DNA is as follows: TGTGCCAGCAGCCCCGGGACCTACAATGAGCAGTTCTTC. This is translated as CASSPGTYNEQFF.